This TCR beta chain was identified in a study of T cell clonality in common variable immunodeficiency. The assay was immunoSEQ multiplex PCR, and TCRdb's table has in-frame clones only and misses some. The sample has 45,000 to 65,000 clones, none seen only once. Germline V lookup: CDR1 DFQATT, CDR2 SNEGSKA (reference sequence). Trimming took 3 bases from V and 0 from J; bases not matched to a gene: 6. The length of the CDR3 is 18 residues. This clone was observed at least ten times. The DNA ends 3 residues before the CDR3 does, and the rest of the CDR3 is filled in from the germline J gene. V is TRBV20-1 and J is TRBJ2-6, with 12 bases that match TRBD2. The sequencing sample was made of peripheral blood mononuclear cells. The origin of this receptor is a person aged 18-70 years in good health. CDR3 protein: CSARAPLAGGSGANVLTF. The CDR3 bases that were read are TGCAGTGCTAGGGCCCCACTAGCGGGGGGCTCTGGGGCCAACGTC.